The 26 T cell receptor beta chains below come from one sample, sequenced in a study of blood T cell repertoires in COVID-19. Repertoires were generated with immunoSEQ multiplex PCR, while TCRdb's copy carries only in-frame clones and drops some. The sample holds approximately 210,000 clones, approximately 80% seen once. The sample was PBMCs or T cells enriched from blood (not recorded which). The source is a woman between 55 and 75 years old who had recovered from COVID-19.

This clone was observed a few times. This chain joins TRBV13 and TRBJ1-2; weak D call: TRBD1 (5 bases). The CDR3 runs to 14 residues. Germline CDR1 reads PRHDT; CDR2 reads FYEKMQ (reference sequence). The V and J ends lost 6 bases and 4 bases respectively, with 15 bases between them. The CDR3 nucleotides read TGTGCCAGCAGTTTCACAGGTCCTGGCTATGGCTACACCTTC. Translation: CASSFTGPGYGYTF. The variable domain in full, with the rest retrieved from reference TRBV13 and TRBJ1-2, is AAGVIQSPRHLIKEKRETATLKCYPIPRHDTVYWYQQGPGQDPQFLISFYEKMQSDKGSIPDRFSAQQFSDYHSELNMSSLELGDSALYFCASSFTGPGYGYTFGSGTRLTVV.

The chain is built from TRBV5-4 and TRBJ1-2; D is perhaps TRBD1 (5 bases). The CDR3 sequence is 11 residues long. Germline V lookup: CDR1 SGHNT, CDR2 YYREEE (reference sequence). Trimming left V 7 bases short and J 2 bases short, with 6 bases between. The CDR3: CASGGNYGYTF. CDR3 sequence (DNA): TGTGCCAGCGGGGGGAACTATGGCTACACCTTC.

The V call is TRBV9, the J call TRBJ2-2, with D tentatively TRBD2 (7 bases). CDR3 length equals 16 residues. The V end was cut by 0 bases, the J end by 4 bases, with 13 bases between. Germline lookup yields CDR1 SGDLS and CDR2 YYNGEE. CDR3 bases: TGTGCCAGCAGCGTAGCGGAGGGGGGGCGCACCGGGGAGCTGTTTTTT. Encoded protein: CASSVAEGGRTGELFF.

This chain connects TRBV11-2 to TRBJ2-7; 7 nucleotides agree with TRBD2. J gave up 1 base and V 5 bases, and 11 bases lay outside the gene matches. The CDR3 spans 16 residues. CDR1 is SGHAT, CDR2 FQNNGV, per germline. CDR3 in DNA: TGTGCCAGCAGCAAACCCGCGCGGGGGACTTCCTACGAGCAGTACTTC. Protein sequence: CASSKPARGTSYEQYF.

This clone was counted a few times. The chain recombines TRBV10-2 with TRBJ2-7; TRBD2 matches 8 bases. This CDR3 has 14 residues. V gave up 7 bases and J gave up 5 bases; unmatched junction bases: 10. The germline V gene has CDR1 WSHSY and CDR2 SAAADI. CDR3 DNA: TGCGCCAGCAAGAAACTAGCGGCGGCCCACGAGCAGTACTTC. Amino acids: CASKKLAAAHEQYF.

The chain combines TRBV5-1 with TRBJ1-1; 7 positions agree with TRBD1. The CDR3 is 16 residues long. Germline V gene lookup returns CDR1 SGHRS and CDR2 YFSETQ. Trimming at V came to 4 bases and at J to 1 base, leaving 10 bases not matched to a gene. Written as DNA, the CDR3 is TGCGCCAGCAGCCTACAAGGGACAGCTGCGAACACTGAAGCTTTCTTT. Encoded protein: CASSLQGTAANTEAFF.

This chain joins TRBV7-2 and TRBJ2-5; D is undetermined. In germline, CDR1 is SGHTA, CDR2 FQGNSA. CDR3 length equals 15 residues. Trimming took 5 bases from V and 0 from J, leaving 13 bases between them. The CDR3 is CASSPVRGNQETQYF. DNA of the CDR3: TGTGCCAGCAGCCCCGTCAGAGGAAACCAAGAGACCCAGTACTTC.

This clone was counted only a few times. CDR3 amino acids: CASSWPGNTIYF. The CDR3 coding sequence is TGTGCCAGCAGCTGGCCCGGAAACACCATATATTTT. This sequence joins TRBV5-8 and TRBJ1-3; D ambiguous. Germline values: CDR1 SGHTS, CDR2 YDEGEE. V lost 3 bases, J lost 4 bases, and 5 bases lay in between. CDR3 length: 12 amino acids.

J is TRBJ2-7 and V is TRBV12-5; no clear D. V lost 5 bases and J lost 7, with 9 bases in between. In germline, CDR1 is LGHNT, CDR2 FRNRAP. The CDR3 has 11 amino acids. The CDR3, as DNA: TGTGCTAGTGGTCGTGAGAGGGAGCAGTACTTC. Protein: CASGREREQYF. Using reference TRBV12-5 and TRBJ2-7 for the parts outside the CDR3, the full variable domain is DARVTQTPRHKVTEMGQEVTMRCQPILGHNTVFWYRQTMMQGLELLAYFRNRAPLDDSGMPKDRFSAEMPDATLATLKIQPSEPRDSAVYFCASGREREQYFGPGTRLTVT.

This clone has only a few counts. Written as DNA, the CDR3 is TGTGCCAGCAGTCTCGACAGGGCAGAGACCCAGTACTTC. It codes for CASSLDRAETQYF. The V call is TRBV2, the J call TRBJ2-5; 7 bases are a match to TRBD1. The V gene's germline CDR1 is SNHLY and CDR2 FYNNEI. The CDR3 totals 13 residues. With 5 bases clipped from V and 4 bases from J, the junction kept 4 bases outside the gene matches. Full variable domain (outside the CDR3, taken from reference TRBV2 and TRBJ2-5): EPEVTQTPSHQVTQMGQEVILRCVPISNHLYFYWYRQILGQKVEFLVSFYNNEISEKSEIFDDQFSVERPDGSNFTLKIRSTKLEDSAMYFCASSLDRAETQYFGPGTRLLVL.

The chain uses TRBV10-3 and TRBJ1-5, with a weak D call TRBD1 (5 bases). Germline V lookup: CDR1 ENHRY, CDR2 SYGVKD. Trimming removed 6 bases from V and 0 bases from J, with 9 bases in between. The CDR3 totals 14 residues. The CDR3 bases are TGTGCCATCAGGGATACAGGTAGCAATCAGCCCCAGCATTTT. Its translation: CAIRDTGSNQPQHF.

V and J are TRBV6-5 and TRBJ2-6; D not resolved. Trimming took off 5 bases at V and 0 bases at J, with 8 bases between the two ends. There are 15 residues in the CDR3. Germline-derived CDR1 and CDR2 are MNHEY and SVGAGI. CDR3 protein: CASSRRSSGANVLTF. The CDR3 DNA follows: TGTGCCAGCAGTCGACGGAGCTCTGGGGCCAACGTCCTGACTTTC.

This chain uses TRBV5-1 with TRBJ2-7; tentatively, D is TRBD1 (6 bases). Germline assignment: CDR1 SGHRS and CDR2 YFSETQ. The V end was cut by 6 bases, the J end by 5 bases, with 21 bases between. CDR3 size: 15 residues. The CDR3 nucleotides are TGCGCCAGCACACAGGGACGCTTGGGGCAGGACGAGCAGTACTTC. This encodes CASTQGRLGQDEQYF.

The rearrangement links TRBV5-1 to TRBJ2-2; D not resolved. From germline, CDR1 is SGHRS and CDR2 YFSETQ. This CDR3 comprises 11 residues. V shed 3 bases and J shed 7 bases, with 4 bases lying between them. The CDR3 sequence is CASSSSGELFF. Written as DNA, the CDR3 is TGCGCCAGCAGCTCCAGCGGGGAGCTGTTTTTT.

J is TRBJ2-5 and V is TRBV5-1; D call uncertain. V shed 0 bases and J shed 5 bases, with 11 bases lying between them. The CDR3 is 14 residues long. CDR1 and CDR2 (germline): SGHRS, YFSETQ. The DNA for the CDR3 is TGCGCCAGCAGCTTGGTCCCATTAGAGGAGACCCAGTACTTC. Amino acids: CASSLVPLEETQYF.

The table lists this clone with a count of one. The gene calls are TRBV12-3 or TRBV12-4 and TRBJ2-7; possible D gene TRBD1, 5 bases. The CDR3 has 11 residues. The V and J ends lost 8 bases and 1 base respectively, with 6 bases between them. The CDR3 protein is CASGASYEQYF. CDR3 coding DNA: TGTGCCAGCGGGGCATCCTACGAGCAGTACTTC.

The chain has TRBV18 and TRBJ2-3; TRBD2 aligns across 14 bases. Losses at the gene ends were 6 bases for V and 5 bases for J; bases not matched to a gene: 4. The CDR3 is made up of 15 amino acids. Germline-derived CDR1 and CDR2 are KGHSH and LQKENI. CDR3: CASSSGLAGVDTQYF. The DNA for the CDR3 is TGTGCCAGCTCGTCGGGACTAGCGGGAGTAGATACGCAGTATTTT.

This chain connects TRBV3-1 (or the pseudogene TRBV3-2) to TRBJ2-2; no clear D. Per germline, CDR1 LGHDT and CDR2 YNNKEL (reference sequence). CDR3 length: 14 residues. The V and J ends lost 1 base and 5 bases respectively, with 8 bases between them. CDR3 bases: TGTGCCAGCAGCCAAGGGAGCATGACCGGGGAGCTGTTTTTT. Its translation is CASSQGSMTGELFF.

V gene TRBV7-2 combines with J gene TRBJ1-2, with 9 bases aligning to TRBD1. This CDR3 contains 13 residues. V was pared by 3 bases and J by 7 bases, with 3 bases of the junction left unmatched. The germline CDR1 and CDR2 sequences are SGHTA and FQGNSA. The DNA for the CDR3 is TGTGCCAGCAGCTTTGACAGGGGGACTGGCTACACCTTC. It is translated as CASSFDRGTGYTF.

This clone was counted a few times. This chain uses TRBV9 with TRBJ2-7, with D possibly TRBD2 on 5 matching bases. CDR1 is SGDLS and CDR2 is YYNGEE in the germline V gene. Between the trimmed V and J ends, which lost 2 bases and 2 bases, there was a span of 14 bases. The CDR3 is 15 amino acids. The CDR3 here is CASSVESGLTYEQYF. The CDR3 DNA sequence: TGTGCCAGCAGCGTCGAGAGCGGATTAACCTACGAGCAGTACTTC.

The V gene is TRBV10-3, the J gene TRBJ1-6, with unresolved D. The CDR3 is 14 residues long. Looked up from germline, CDR1 is ENHRY and CDR2 is SYGVKD. The V and J ends lost 10 bases and 5 bases respectively, with 15 bases between them. The CDR3 loop reads CANKSGLDNSPLHF. As DNA, the CDR3 is TGTGCCAACAAATCTGGACTGGATAATTCACCCCTCCACTTT.

The chain is built from TRBV11-3 and TRBJ2-1; TRBD1 matches 9 bases. From germline, CDR1 is SGHNT and CDR2 YENEEA. The CDR3 loop spans 15 amino acids. V was pared by 6 bases and J by 10 bases, with 13 bases of the junction left unmatched. The CDR3 DNA sequence: TGTGCCAGCAGTCCCGGGGTAGCGACAGGGGGGGAGCAGTTCTTC. Amino acid sequence: CASSPGVATGGEQFF.

The V and J genes are TRBV6-1 and TRBJ2-7; a possible D gene is TRBD2 (5 bases). V shed 2 bases and J shed 9 bases, with 14 bases lying between them. CDR3 length equals 13 residues. CDR1 is MNHNS, CDR2 SASEGT, per germline. In nucleotides, the CDR3 is TGTGCCAGCAGTGAAATTGAGGGTATTGGGCAGTACTTC. Translation: CASSEIEGIGQYF.

The chain recombines TRBV25-1 with TRBJ2-7; D is uncertain. The CDR3 has 11 amino acids. The germline CDR1 and CDR2 sequences are MGHDK and SYGVNS. V gave up 7 bases and J gave up 4 bases, with 8 bases separating them. CDR3 DNA: TGTGCCAGCACCGCAGGTTACGAGCAGTACTTC. This encodes CASTAGYEQYF.

The CDR3 DNA reads as TGTGCCAGCAGTTCCGGGTTTGTACGTGGCTACACCTTC. Protein sequence: CASSSGFVRGYTF. The chain combines TRBV12-3 or TRBV12-4 with TRBJ1-2; D uncertain. Trimming removed 4 bases at V and 7 bases at J, with 13 bases between. The CDR3 has 13 amino acids.

The chain is built from TRBV6-2 or TRBV6-3 and TRBJ1-6; 8 bases align to TRBD1. Germline V lookup: CDR1 MNHEY, CDR2 SVGEGT. This CDR3 contains 17 residues. The J segment lost 0 bases and the V segment lost 4 bases, leaving 5 bases of the junction unmatched. In nucleotides, the CDR3 is TGTGCCAGCAGTTCCTGGACAGGGAGCTCCTATAATTCACCCCTCCACTTT. Encoded protein: CASSSWTGSSYNSPLHF.